This T cell receptor beta chain was captured by sequencing in a study of T cell changes during pregnancy in multiple sclerosis. This CDR3 has 14 amino acids. Germline V gene data show CDR1 as KGHSH and CDR2 as LQKENI. The ends were cut back, 1 base at V and 5 bases at J, with 11 bases in the middle. Sequencing was performed with immunoSEQ multiplex PCR; in TCRdb, only in-frame clones are kept and a portion is missing. The data contain 65,000 to 75,000 clones, more than 75% of them singletons. This clonotype was obtained from a female donor in good health, enrolled as a control in a pregnancy study. The input for sequencing was peripheral blood, taken in the third trimester of pregnancy. The V gene is TRBV18, the J gene TRBJ1-1, with D tentatively TRBD1 (5 bases). The CDR3 here is CASSPQKGRTEAFF. CDR3 in DNA: TGTGCCAGCTCACCACAAAAGGGGCGAACTGAAGCTTTCTTT.